This T cell receptor beta chain was profiled in a study of monozygotic twins with inflammatory bowel disease. The length of the CDR3 is 14 residues. CDR1 is SGHRS and CDR2 is YFSETQ in the germline V gene. Blood samples, whole and unsorted for T cells, yielded the isolated total RNA. Study-level findings and limits: No one strong IBD-associated signal or clonotype was supported. What may have added variability to patient repertoires is that immunosuppressive treatments differed. Clonotype sharing was lower in IBD patients than healthy twins, most markedly with disease activity.

TCRdb re-called the 5' RACE reads; one entry per CDR3 protein, DNA not given. Its clone listing holds about 110,000 distinct CDR3 sequences. Points on this clonotype: Its antigen is undetermined.

The chain joins TRBV5-1 to TRBJ2-2; TCRdb's D call of TRBD1 is untestable without DNA. The TCR comes from a human donor with ulcerative colitis or Crohn's disease, or a healthy co-twin of an affected twin (not recorded which). Source material: blood. CDR3: CASSSGTFAGELFF.